The source of this T cell receptor beta chain is a study of blood T cell repertoires in COVID-19. The V segment lost 0 bases and the J segment 11 bases; nucleotides outside the gene matches: 7. The V gene's germline CDR1 is SEHNR and CDR2 FQNEAQ (reference sequence). The CDR3 length is 15 residues. How the authors handled the data: Amplification with reference gene primers provided the estimates of nucleated cell counts. Sequencing was performed with immunoSEQ multiplex PCR; in TCRdb, only in-frame clones are kept and a portion is missing. V and J calls and clone size are those listed in that table; D and trimming were worked out from the DNA. The profile shows about 50,000 clones, around 92% of them singletons.

The rearrangement links TRBV7-9 to TRBJ2-3; TRBD2 aligns across 11 bases. The clonotype was recovered from a human donor in a cohort sampled during active COVID-19. The specimen was peripheral blood. CDR3 sequence (DNA): TGTGCCAGCAGCTTAGCGCTAGCGGGGGGTGATGTGCAGTATTTT. Translated: CASSLALAGGDVQYF.